This paragraph reports one TCR beta chain. Antigen unknown. These data belong to a study of memory CD4+ T cells and cytomegalovirus serostatus. The assay was immunoSEQ multiplex PCR, and TCRdb's table has in-frame clones only and misses some. The profile covers about 52,000 clones, with over 60% appearing a single time and 1.1% to 1.5% taken by the ten largest. The CDR3 totals 16 residues. Germline V lookup: CDR1 MNHEY, CDR2 SVGAGI. Trimming cost V 2 bases and J 6 bases, with 14 bases left between them. Single viable CD3+CD4+CD8-CD45RO+ cells were sorted as the memory CD4+ T cells. Positive selection with CD4 microbeads enriched total CD4+ T cells. Whole-study findings and limits: Of 150 to 200 reported CMV TCRbeta sequences, some 70 were found in memory CD4+ repertoires.

Source material: memory CD4+ T cells from blood. The sequence was collected from an adult in good health and CMV-seropositive. V and J are TRBV6-5 and TRBJ1-6; D is uncertain. CDR3 sequence: CASSYDLGGRNSPLHF. CDR3 in DNA: TGTGCCAGCAGTTACGATCTAGGCGGACGTAATTCACCCCTCCACTTT.